This T cell receptor beta chain stems from a study of shared clonotypes between healthy human individuals. Study-wide background: Per-donor plates numbered three CD4 naive, three CD4 memory, two CD8 naive and one CD8 memory.

The protocol was immunoSEQ multiplex PCR, while the TCRdb copy is restricted to in-frame clones and leaves out a portion. The repertoire consists of more than 2,000,000 clones, with about 92% occurring once and the leading ten covering roughly 0.36%. Trimming left V 1 base short and J 4 bases short, with 9 bases between. This CDR3 contains 14 residues. Per the germline V gene, CDR1 is SGHDN and CDR2 is FVKESK. The chain links TRBV14 to TRBJ2-3; TRBD2 is a possible D gene (5 bases). This clonotype originated in a man between 18 and 29 years old in good health. Some clones in this sample may be carry-over from other donors' samples. Sequencing input: naive CD4+ T cells from PBMCs. Subset indicated: CD45RA+ positively selected. Here the CDR3 reads CASSQGTAADTQYF. CDR3 DNA sequence: TGTGCCAGCAGCCAAGGGACTGCTGCAGATACGCAGTATTTT.